This T cell receptor beta chain was recovered during a study of blood T cell repertoires in COVID-19. Study as a whole: There were acute and convalescent COVID-19 samples, and they came from the United States, Italy and Spain. In each case, the material was cDNA or gDNA derived from T cells, B-cell-depleted T cells, or PBMCs.

Followed over time, Seattle patients had been enrolled while infection was active. Germline CDR1 is LGHNA and CDR2 is YSLEER. The V and J ends lost 0 bases and 7 bases, in that order; junction bases with no gene match: 7. This CDR3 spans 16 amino acids. In the original processing: Using reference gene primer amplification, nucleated cell counts were estimated. Method: immunoSEQ multiplex PCR; TCRdb's copy keeps in-frame clones and lacks some. V and J calls and clone size come straight from that table; D and trimming were deduced from the DNA. The sample shows about 120,000 clones, around 89% of them seen only once.

This clonotype was sampled from a woman aged 55-70 years with COVID-19, enrolled during active disease. The sample was peripheral blood. This chain connects TRBV4-3 to TRBJ2-5; 11 nucleotides agree with TRBD2. The CDR3 DNA follows: TGCGCCAGCAGCCAAGATAGCGGACTAGCGGGCGGGACCCAGTACTTC. It translates to CASSQDSGLAGGTQYF.